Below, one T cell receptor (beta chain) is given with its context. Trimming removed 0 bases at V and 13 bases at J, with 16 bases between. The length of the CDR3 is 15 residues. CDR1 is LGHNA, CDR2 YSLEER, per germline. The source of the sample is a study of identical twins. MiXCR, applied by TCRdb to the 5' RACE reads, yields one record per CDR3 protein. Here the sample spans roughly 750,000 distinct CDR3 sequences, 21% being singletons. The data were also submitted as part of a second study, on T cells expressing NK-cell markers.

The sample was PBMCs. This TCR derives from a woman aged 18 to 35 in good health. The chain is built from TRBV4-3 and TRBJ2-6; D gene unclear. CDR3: CASSQDTAERSVLTF. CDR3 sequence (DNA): TGCGCCAGCAGCCAAGATACGGCCGAGCGAAGTGTCCTGACTTTC.